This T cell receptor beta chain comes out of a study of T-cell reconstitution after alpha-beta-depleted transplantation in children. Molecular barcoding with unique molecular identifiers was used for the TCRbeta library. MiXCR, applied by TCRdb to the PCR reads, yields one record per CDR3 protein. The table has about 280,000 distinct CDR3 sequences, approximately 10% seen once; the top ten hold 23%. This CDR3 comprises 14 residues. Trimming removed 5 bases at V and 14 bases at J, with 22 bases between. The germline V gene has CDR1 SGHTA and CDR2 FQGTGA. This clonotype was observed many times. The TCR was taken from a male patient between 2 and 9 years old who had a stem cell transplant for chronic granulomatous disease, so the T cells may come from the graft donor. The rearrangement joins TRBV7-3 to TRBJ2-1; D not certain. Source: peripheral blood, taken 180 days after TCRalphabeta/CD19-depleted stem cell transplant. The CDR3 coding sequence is TGTGCCAGCAGCCCATCTGGCCCTCAGTCCGTGGAGTTCTTC. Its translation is CASSPSGPQSVEFF.